Sequencing of this T cell receptor (beta chain) was carried out in a study of blood T cell repertoires in COVID-19. Study as a whole: Samples of COVID-19 (acute and convalescent) were obtained from the United States, Italy and Spain.

Seattle patients were enrolled during active infection and followed longitudinally. From germline, CDR1 is SGDLS and CDR2 YYNGEE. The trim removed 3 bases at V and 4 bases at J, leaving 8 bases unmatched. The CDR3 loop spans 16 amino acids. Here immunoSEQ multiplex PCR was the method, and the copy in TCRdb shows in-frame clones only, minus some. The data hold around 270,000 clones, with about 88% observed a single time. The sample consisted of peripheral blood. This receptor was obtained from a woman aged 60-75 years with COVID-19, enrolled during active disease. The chain uses TRBV9 and TRBJ1-3, with 9 bases lining up with TRBD1. CDR3 amino acids: CASSAGDRVAGNTIYF. In DNA, the CDR3 is TGTGCCAGCAGCGCGGGGGACAGGGTGGCCGGAAACACCATATATTTT.